This TCR beta chain was identified in a study of CXCR3-negative and CXCR3-positive naive CD8 T cells (dated by TCRdb to 2018 to 2020). Some background on the complete study: In total, about 135 million TRB reads were obtained, or roughly 1.5 +/- 0.3 million reads per library. Diversity and physicochemical repertoire analyses were performed on some eleven donors pooled from two independent experiments. TRBV-TRBJ cluster analysis included naive subsets from 5 or 6 donors and memory cells from 3 donors.

Each CD8+ T cell subset was flow-sorted in triplicate, with over 250,000 cells per subset placed directly into RLT lysis buffer. To exclude memory contaminants, naive CD8+ T cells were stringently defined as CD45RO-CCR7+CD27+CD95-. Peripheral blood mononuclear cells were isolated from buffy coats by standard density gradient centrifugation. A FACSAria III was used to flow-sort naive CXCR3-negative and CXCR3-positive CD8+ T cells. An RNeasy Mini Kit was used to extract total RNA from the sorted cells. Worth noting for this clonotype: What antigen it recognizes has not been identified.

The paper's findings and limits, for the study overall: Freshly isolated PBMCs were used for most assays because CXCR3 expression partially decreased after cryopreservation. Comparably high repertoire diversity was found in both naive subsets, whereas much lower repertoire diversity was found in memory CD8+ T cells. Compared with CXCR3-negative naive cells, CXCR3-positive naive cells had TRB CDR3s with higher hydrophobicity (lower Kidera factor 4), lower energy, and higher strength and volume indices. Within the same donor, TRBV-TRBJ usage looked similar between naive CXCR3-negative and CXCR3-positive cells, but memory cells had distinct patterns. Because surface CD5, which is linked to self-reactivity in mice, was comparable between the naive subsets, TCR interaction strength was also inferred from the physicochemical properties of TRB CDR3s.

Including cysteine and phenylalanine, the CDR3 has 14 amino acids. No DNA sequence was recorded. As encoded in the germline V gene, CDR1 is MDHEN while CDR2 is SYDVKM. Sequencing took place on a NextSeq 550. The Human TCR Profiling Kit (MiLaboratory) was used to make UMI-labeled 5' RACE TRB cDNA libraries. cDNA synthesis used the entire amount of extracted RNA, and PCR amplification then used the entire amount of cDNA produced. Libraries were prepared in parallel with an identical number of PCR cycles. In the paper's pipeline: With a requirement of at least two reads per UMI, MIGEC and MiXCR extracted about 49,000 +/- 11,000 unique UMI-labeled TRB cDNA molecules per library. On average, each library contained approximately 40,000 +/- 10,000 functional in-frame TRB CDR3 nucleotide clonotypes without stop codons. After downsampling to 5000 UMI-labeled TRB molecules per sample, diversity metrics such as normalized Shannon-Wiener and Chao1 were calculated in VDJtools. For the central five CDR3 residues, VDJtools calculated physicochemical properties weighted by clonotype size, namely interaction energy, strength, volume and Kidera factor 4. The reads underwent TCRdb reprocessing, giving one record for each CDR3 protein sequence and no DNA. TCRdb's processing, not the authors' own work, is the source of the V and J calls. The table held for this sample gives some 45,000 distinct CDR3 sequences. The ten top clones hold roughly 1.5% of the sample.

Recombination linked TRBV28 to TRBJ2-7. This TCR derives from a human donor in good health. Some clones in this sample may be carry-over from other donors' samples. Sample: naive CXCR3- CD8+ T cells from blood. Sample cell subset or site, as interpreted from the label and publication: CD45RO-CCR7+CD27+CD95- naive CD8+ T cells lacking CXCR3 (TNR3-). For the CDR3, the sequence is CASSHFSGLYEQYF.